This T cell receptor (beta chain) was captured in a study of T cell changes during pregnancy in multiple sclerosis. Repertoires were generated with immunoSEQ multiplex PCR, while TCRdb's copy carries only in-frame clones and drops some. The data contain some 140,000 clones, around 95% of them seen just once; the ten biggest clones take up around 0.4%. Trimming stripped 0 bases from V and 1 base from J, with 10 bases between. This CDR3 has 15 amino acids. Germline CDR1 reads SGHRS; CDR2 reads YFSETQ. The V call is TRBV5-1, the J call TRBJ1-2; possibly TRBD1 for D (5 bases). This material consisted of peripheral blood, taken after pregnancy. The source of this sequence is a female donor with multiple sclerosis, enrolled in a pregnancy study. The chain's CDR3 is CASSLVPGINYGYTF. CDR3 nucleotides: TGCGCCAGCAGCTTGGTCCCAGGGATTAACTATGGCTACACCTTC.